This is a list of T cell receptor beta chains from one sample in a study of cytomegalovirus exposure and HLA in healthy donors. Data came from immunoSEQ multiplex PCR; TCRdb stores just in-frame clones and leaves some out. This sample has around 110,000 clones, with less than 80% found just once. Sequencing input: PBMCs. These receptors all stem from a woman between 40 and 55 years old in good health and CMV-seropositive. The conserved cysteine and the conserved F or W are not part of the CDR3 here. Size is stated for part of the rows, as once, few or many counts, or as a class when the clone is expanded.

clone size: NA; V gene: TRBV19; CDR3 protein: ASSVSTGGFSYEQY
clone size: once; V gene: TRBV7-2; CDR3 protein: ASSLAAETQY
clone size: few; V gene: TRBV29-1; CDR3 protein: SVEGGAGELF
clone size: NA; V gene: TRBV29-1; CDR3 protein: SVEVRGEETQY
clone size: few; V gene: TRBV2; CDR3 protein: ASFIGGGADGYT
clone size: once; V gene: TRBV15; CDR3 protein: ATSSTGTGVQETQY
clone size: NA; V gene: TRBV18; CDR3 protein: ASSRGGRTDNEQF
clone size: NA; V gene: TRBV11-1; CDR3 protein: ASSQPPTGGNYGYT
clone size: few; V gene: TRBV18; CDR3 protein: ATSSGSGSVGTDTQY
clone size: few; V gene: TRBV11-2; CDR3 protein: ASSLGQNTGELF
clone size: NA; V gene: TRBV5-4; CDR3 protein: ASSTSGSGGELF
clone size: NA; V gene: TRBV5-1; CDR3 protein: ASSLGGGRRAPDEKLF
clone size: NA; V gene: TRBV5-1; CDR3 protein: ASRSGTGYEQY
clone size: NA; V gene: TRBV7-2; CDR3 protein: ASSRLLGSGGDTQY
clone size: NA; V gene: TRBV7-3; CDR3 protein: ASSLGGIQETQY
clone size: NA; V gene: TRBV14; CDR3 protein: ASSQETGGTYEQY
clone size: NA; V gene: TRBV19; CDR3 protein: ASSPELAGGSYNEQF
clone size: NA; V gene: TRBV9; CDR3 protein: ASSLQDRGDQPQH
clone size: NA; V gene: TRBV25-1; CDR3 protein: ASSEDRAVHEQY
clone size: NA; V gene: TRBV19; CDR3 protein: ASRASGTDTQY
clone size: NA; V gene: TRBV7-9; CDR3 protein: ASSLVGLGGNEQF
clone size: few; V gene: TRBV27; CDR3 protein: ASSLGGFPSEAF
clone size: NA; V gene: TRBV9; CDR3 protein: ASSAGGKLF
clone size: NA; V gene: TRBV7-3; CDR3 protein: ASSPTSGSYEQY
clone size: few; V gene: TRBV7-9; CDR3 protein: ASSLAQGLAKETQY